This T cell receptor (beta chain) was captured by sequencing in a study of CD8+ T cells in alopecia areata. This clone has just a few counts. Germline V gene data show CDR1 as GTSNPN and CDR2 as SVGIG (reference sequence). Trimming took 7 bases from V and 3 from J; bases not matched to a gene: 8. The CDR3 is made up of 13 amino acids. Extracted RNA was reverse transcribed, and the resulting cDNA served as sequencing template. The table came from immunoSEQ multiplex PCR; TCRdb's copy has only in-frame clones and leaves some out. The sample lists under 200,000 clones; 50% to 65% were seen once. Treatment in this sample: oral pan-JAK inhibitor, 5-10 mg twice daily.

This sequence originates from a human donor with alopecia areata. The specimen was CD4+ T cells sorted from blood, collected at week 24, from a patient treated with tofacitinib. The chain joins TRBV30 to TRBJ2-5; the match to TRBD1 covers 7 bases. The CDR3 reads CASEGQAKETQYF. CDR3 in DNA: TGTGCCTCCGAAGGACAGGCAAAAGAGACCCAGTACTTC.